Following are 30 T cell receptor beta chains from one sample sequenced in a study of human T cells and chemical hapten exposure. TCRdb called the RACE reads again in MiXCR, with one record for every CDR3 protein. The sample lists 150,000 to 200,000 distinct CDR3 sequences, 14% seen once, with 1.7% in the top ten. The time point was: patch test 1, 2 weeks after DPC sensitization. Treatment of the sample: therapeutic diphenylcyclopropenone sensitization with weekly scalp DPC. The material sequenced was whole blood, taken in connection with sensitization to the hapten diphenylcyclopropenone (DPC). These TCRs come from a woman aged 25 to 39 with alopecia areata. Some clones in this sample may be carry-over from other donors' samples.

This clonotype occurred many times. The genes are TRBV28 and TRBJ2-7, with D tentatively TRBD1 (6 bases). This CDR3 is built from 11 residues. Germline-derived CDR1 and CDR2 are MDHEN and SYDVKM. Trimming pared 5 bases from V and 6 bases from J, leaving 8 bases between. CDR3 loop: CASSRRGEQYF. CDR3 bases: TGTGCCAGCAGTCGCAGGGGCGAGCAGTACTTC.

V and J are TRBV12-3 or TRBV12-4 and TRBJ2-7, with D possibly being TRBD1 or TRBD2 (5 bases each). CDR3 length: 12 amino acids. Between the trimmed V and J ends, which lost 3 bases and 7 bases, there was a span of 10 bases. The CDR3 nucleotides read TGTGCCAGCAGTTTTAGAGGGGCGGAGCAGTACTTC. It translates to CASSFRGAEQYF.

The CDR3 DNA reads as TGTGCCAGCAGGCAGAACCAGGGGGGATCCTACGAGCAGTACTTC. Amino acids: CASRQNQGGSYEQYF. The chain recombines TRBV12-3 or TRBV12-4 with TRBJ2-7; tentative D call: TRBD1 (7 bases). The CDR3 sequence is 15 residues long. V was trimmed by 6 bases and J by 1 base, leaving 16 bases between them.

This clonotype was seen repeatedly, ten times or more. The chain couples TRBV6-2 or TRBV6-3 to TRBJ2-3, with 8 bases aligning to TRBD2. Losses at the gene ends were 5 bases for V and 6 bases for J; bases not matched to a gene: 28. Germline V gene data show CDR1 as MNHEY and CDR2 as SVGEGT. The CDR3 extends over 21 amino acids. This CDR3 is CASSLPERSGGPVKSLDTQYF. The CDR3 DNA sequence: TGTGCCAGCAGTCTCCCCGAGAGGAGCGGGGGACCGGTAAAGTCTCTGGATACGCAGTATTTT.

This rearrangement joins TRBV12-3 or TRBV12-4 to TRBJ1-2; TRBD1 agrees at 11 bases. J lost 1 base, V lost 6 bases, and 7 bases had no gene match. This CDR3 contains 16 residues. The DNA for the CDR3 is TGTGCCAGCAGGGCAACCGGGACAGGGGGTAACTATGGCTACACCTTC. Amino acid sequence: CASRATGTGGNYGYTF.

This clonotype came up a few times. The chain links TRBV4-2 to TRBJ2-7; 7 bases map to TRBD2. J was trimmed by 3 bases and V by 0 bases; bases with no gene match: 11. The CDR3 has 17 amino acids. Germline V CDR1 and CDR2: LGHNA, YNFKEQ. The CDR3 sequence: CASSQERGFSGFYEQYF. CDR3 coding DNA: TGTGCCAGCAGCCAAGAACGGGGTTTTAGCGGGTTCTACGAGCAGTACTTC.

The sample holds many counts of this clonotype. The rearrangement uses TRBV5-1 and TRBJ1-2; D perhaps matches TRBD1 (5 bases). Germline CDR1 and CDR2: SGHRS and YFSETQ. With 0 bases removed from V and 6 bases from J, the gap between germline ends came to 9 bases. The CDR3 has 13 amino acids. The DNA for the CDR3 is TGCGCCAGCAGCTTGGTAGGGGATAATGGCTACACCTTC. Translating it yields CASSLVGDNGYTF.

This clonotype was found a few times. The chain combines TRBV4-3 with TRBJ2-1; 10 bases match TRBD1. The CDR3 runs 17 residues. CDR1 is LGHNA, CDR2 YSLEER, per germline. J gave up 2 bases and V 4 bases, and 8 bases lay outside the gene matches. The CDR3 nucleotides read TGCGCCAGCAGCCGGGACTCCGGGACAGGGGCCTACAATGAGCAGTTCTTC. Translation gives CASSRDSGTGAYNEQFF.

This clonotype was counted at least ten times. The chain joins TRBV3-1 to TRBJ2-5, with no clear D. The CDR3 is 13 amino acids. Trimming left V 6 bases short and J 5 bases short, with 13 bases between. Germline assignment: CDR1 LGHDT and CDR2 YNNKEL (reference sequence). The chain's CDR3 is CASSKTRIETQYF. The CDR3, as DNA: TGTGCCAGCAGTAAAACCAGGATTGAGACCCAGTACTTC.

This clonotype was found a few times. The chain recombines TRBV7-3 with TRBJ1-6; D possibly corresponds to TRBD1 (6 bases). The CDR3 runs 15 residues. The germline V gene encodes CDR1 SGHTA and CDR2 FQGTGA. V was shortened by 1 base and J by 7 bases, with 11 bases between the two germline ends. CDR3 region: CASSLIGGQNSPLHF. DNA of the CDR3: TGTGCCAGCAGCTTAATTGGGGGGCAGAATTCACCCCTCCACTTT.

The genes are TRBV20-1 and TRBJ2-2; D is uncertain. This CDR3 comprises 12 residues. With 3 bases removed from V and 7 bases from J, the gap between germline ends came to 9 bases. The germline gives CDR1 DFQATT, CDR2 SNEGSKA (reference sequence). This chain's CDR3 is CSASLSDGELFF. Here the CDR3 DNA reads TGCAGTGCTAGTCTCAGTGACGGGGAGCTGTTTTTT.

This clonotype was counted between two and nine times. This chain links TRBV9 with TRBJ1-3, with D possibly being TRBD1 (5 bases). CDR3 length: 14 amino acids. Looked up from germline, CDR1 is SGDLS and CDR2 is YYNGEE. V shed 7 bases and J shed 7 bases, with 18 bases lying between them. This chain's CDR3 is CASSTGPQTNTIYF. CDR3 nucleotide sequence: TGTGCCAGCTCAACGGGGCCCCAAACGAACACCATATATTTT.

This chain links TRBV18 with TRBJ1-4; the D gene is possibly TRBD1 (5 bases). V was trimmed by 3 bases and J by 6 bases, leaving 14 bases between them. Per germline, CDR1 KGHSH and CDR2 LQKENI. The CDR3 loop spans 15 amino acids. The CDR3 nucleotides read TGTGCCAGCTCACCCAGGGACCACGCAGATGAAAAACTGTTTTTT. Its translation is CASSPRDHADEKLFF. The full variable domain, in which reference TRBV18 and TRBJ1-4 provide the parts outside the CDR3, is NAGVMQNPRHLVRRRGQEARLRCSPMKGHSHVYWYRQLPEEGLKFMVYLQKENIIDESGMPKERFSAEFPKEGPSILRIQQVVRGDSAAYFCASSPRDHADEKLFFGSGTQLSVL.

The sample holds many counts of this clonotype. V and J are TRBV21-1 and TRBJ2-6; the table names TRBD2, a call not compared with the DNA. TRBV21-1 is shown as a pseudogene. This CDR3 has 20 amino acids. CDR3 protein: CASSKALSREVPTGANVLTF. In DNA form, the CDR3 reads TGTGCCAGCAGCAAAGCGCTTTCCAGGGAGGTCCCAACTGGGGCCAACGTCCTGACTTTC.

The genes are TRBV20-1 and TRBJ2-3, with TRBD2 identical over 10 bases. J lost 3 bases, V lost 5 bases, and 14 bases had no gene match. The CDR3 loop spans 17 amino acids. Germline V gene lookup returns CDR1 DFQATT and CDR2 SNEGSKA (reference sequence). CDR3 amino acids: CSAPSGGAFVATDTQYF. The CDR3 nucleotides are TGCAGTGCTCCAAGCGGGGGGGCCTTCGTTGCAACAGATACGCAGTATTTT.

The gene calls are TRBV25-1 and TRBJ2-3; 8 bases match TRBD1. V trimming: 5 bases; J trimming: 1 base; junction bases outside the gene matches: 5. CDR1 is MGHDK and CDR2 is SYGVNS in the germline V gene. The length of the CDR3 is 15 residues. For the CDR3, the DNA is TGTGCCAGCAGTAAATTGACAGGGGGCACAGATACGCAGTATTTT. Encoded protein: CASSKLTGGTDTQYF.

This clonotype was detected only a few times. The chain combines TRBV12-3 or TRBV12-4 with TRBJ2-1, with D hard to call. The length of the CDR3 is 14 residues. V lost 7 bases and J lost 4, with 14 bases in between. The CDR3 nucleotides read TGTGCCAGCAATCCAGCCCTATCGTACAATGAGCAGTTCTTC. Amino acid sequence: CASNPALSYNEQFF.

The V and J genes are TRBV28 and TRBJ1-1; D not certain. Deletions cut 1 base from V and 6 bases from J, with 6 bases between. The CDR3 is made up of 12 amino acids. Germline V gives CDR1 MDHEN, CDR2 SYDVKM. The chain's CDR3 is CASSLSGSEAFF. CDR3 nucleotide sequence: TGTGCCAGCAGTTTATCGGGCTCTGAAGCTTTCTTT.

J is TRBJ1-4 and V is TRBV6-5; tentative D call: TRBD1 (6 bases). V gave up 2 bases and J gave up 7 bases, with 23 bases separating them. The CDR3 covers 18 residues. In germline, CDR1 is MNHEY, CDR2 SVGAGI. The CDR3 protein is CASSYTLRTGRGAEKLFF. In nucleotides, the CDR3 is TGTGCCAGCAGTTACACCCTCCGAACAGGGCGGGGTGCTGAAAAACTGTTTTTT.

This clonotype was recorded at least ten times. This sequence joins TRBV28 and TRBJ1-2; D possibly corresponds to TRBD1 (5 bases). There are 12 residues in the CDR3. Germline-derived CDR1 and CDR2 are MDHEN and SYDVKM. Trimming removed 8 bases at V and 5 bases at J, with 12 bases between. CDR3: CASSSGGYGYTF. The CDR3 DNA reads TGTGCCAGCTCCTCCGGGGGTTATGGCTACACCTTC.

This clonotype appeared many times. This rearrangement joins TRBV14 to TRBJ1-2; a possible D gene is TRBD1 (5 bases). Trimming left V 3 bases short and J 3 bases short, with 26 bases between. CDR3 length equals 19 residues. Germline CDR1 SGHDN, CDR2 FVKESK. This chain's CDR3 is CASSHPSGPRTSAYYGYTF. The CDR3 DNA follows: TGTGCCAGCAGCCACCCTTCGGGGCCCAGGACCTCGGCCTACTATGGCTACACCTTC.

This clonotype occurred a few times. This chain joins TRBV29-1 and TRBJ2-7; 8 nucleotides agree with TRBD2. The CDR3 has 12 residues. The V gene's germline CDR1 is SQVTM and CDR2 ANQGSEA. The V gene end was trimmed by 5 bases and the J gene end by 6 bases; junction bases not matched to a gene: 6. CDR3: CSVSYGTSEQYF. The DNA of the CDR3 is TGCAGCGTTAGCTACGGGACTAGCGAGCAGTACTTC.

The table lists this clonotype with many counts. This sequence joins TRBV29-1 and TRBJ2-3; 8 nucleotides align to TRBD2. Trimming took 5 bases from V and 0 from J; bases not matched to a gene: 4. This CDR3 region has 14 residues. Germline V gene data show CDR1 as SQVTM and CDR2 as ANQGSEA. The CDR3 sequence is CSVRAGASTDTQYF. For the CDR3, the DNA is TGCAGCGTTCGAGCGGGAGCTAGCACAGATACGCAGTATTTT.

This clonotype showed up just a few times. The chain links TRBV11-2 to TRBJ1-2; D remains unclear. Trimming removed 1 base from V and 4 bases from J, with 13 bases in between. In germline, CDR1 is SGHAT, CDR2 FQNNGV. The CDR3 loop spans 15 amino acids. The CDR3 is CASSLGQAGSYGYTF. The DNA for the CDR3 is TGTGCCAGCAGCTTAGGGCAGGCAGGTTCCTATGGCTACACCTTC.

In its sample, this clonotype was seen a few times. This rearrangement joins TRBV27 to TRBJ2-5; the D gene could be TRBD1 or TRBD2 (6 bases each). V lost 6 bases and J lost 5, with 13 bases in between. The CDR3 runs 13 residues. Germline CDR1 is MNHEY and CDR2 is SMNVEV (reference sequence). The CDR3 protein is CASSSRGGETQYF. The CDR3 DNA reads as TGTGCCAGCAGCTCCCGAGGGGGGGAGACCCAGTACTTC.

The chain employs TRBV6-5 and TRBJ2-4, with D perhaps assigned TRBD1 or TRBD2 (5 bases each). V was cut by 0 bases and J by 8 bases, with 17 bases left in between. The CDR3 is made up of 16 amino acids. In germline, CDR1 is MNHEY, CDR2 SVGAGI. The CDR3 DNA reads TGTGCCAGCAGTTACTCCGCACGGGGCCCCATGGACATTCAGTACTTC. Protein: CASSYSARGPMDIQYF.

The DNA of the CDR3 is TGTGCCAGCAGCTTATACGGGGTGGGGACAGATACGCAGTATTTT. Translation gives CASSLYGVGTDTQYF. The V gene is TRBV7-8, the J gene TRBJ2-3, with D perhaps matching TRBD2 (5 bases). The CDR3 spans 15 residues. The V end was cut by 2 bases, the J end by 3 bases, with 12 bases between. The germline CDR1 and CDR2 sequences are SGHVS and FQNEAQ.

This clonotype was counted at least ten times. This chain uses TRBV7-8 with TRBJ2-3; no firm D call. The V end lost 1 base, the J end lost 2 bases, and 10 bases lay between the germline ends. The CDR3 is made up of 15 amino acids. The germline gives CDR1 SGHVS, CDR2 FQNEAQ. The CDR3: CASSLGVRFTDTQYF. The CDR3 region has the DNA TGTGCCAGCAGCTTAGGAGTACGGTTCACAGATACGCAGTATTTT.

The gene calls are TRBV30 and TRBJ2-7, with 11 bases identical to TRBD1. The CDR3 runs 14 residues. With 3 bases clipped from V and 2 bases from J, the junction kept 3 bases outside the gene matches. Germline V gene lookup returns CDR1 GTSNPN and CDR2 SVGIG (reference sequence). The CDR3 bases are TGTGCCTGGAGCCGGGGACAGGGGGCCTACGAGCAGTACTTC. Translating gives CAWSRGQGAYEQYF.

Many counts were recorded for this clonotype. The V call is TRBV28, the J call TRBJ1-2; 9 positions agree with TRBD1. Germline-derived CDR1 and CDR2 are MDHEN and SYDVKM. The CDR3 has 14 residues. Losses at the gene ends were 5 bases for V and 4 bases for J; bases not matched to a gene: 5. Here the CDR3 reads CASSPLDRGYGYTF. CDR3 nucleotides: TGTGCCAGCAGTCCCTTGGACAGGGGCTATGGCTACACCTTC.